This T cell receptor (beta chain) was identified during a study of blood T cell repertoires in COVID-19 (dated by TCRdb to the early 2020s). For the wider study: The collaborator samples originated in the United States, Italy and Spain and spanned the acute and convalescent phases of COVID-19. The prospective study material was composed of cDNA or gDNA derived from T cells, B-cell-depleted T cells, or PBMCs. Subjects who had been exposed to COVID-19, were actively infected with it, or had recovered from it provided the deeply sampled blood TCRbeta repertoires that made up the dataset. The repertoires were made available in a free public database intended to serve as a resource for research on the immune response to SARS-CoV-2. Samples came from the ongoing ImmuneRACE study (first 160 participants) plus 1,254 subjects from 6 global collaborators. Nearly every sample came with metadata listing a de-identified subject ID, COVID-19 status, age in years and sex. HLA class I and class II types, where available, came from metadata supplied by the sample provider rather than from assay-based typing. What the work shows at the level of the full study, not this receptor alone: The amount of clinical and demographic metadata varied by source and participant and was provided uncurated.

Via the germline V gene (reference sequence), CDR1 is LNHDA and CDR2 SQIVND. The CDR3 sequence holds 13 residues, the cysteine and phenylalanine included. Only the CDR3 portion is preserved as DNA: 39 bases, with reading frame beginning at the first base. V and J are truncated by 3 bases and 7 bases respectively, leaving an intervening sequence of 12 bases. The immunoSEQ Assay, a bias-controlled multiplex PCR, was used to amplify TCRbeta CDR3 regions from genomic DNA. The authors processed their data as follows. Within the assay, amplification of reference gene primers was used to estimate how many nucleated cells each sample contained. To quantify the absolute abundance of each unique TCRbeta CDR3 rearrangement, sequence reads were collapsed and filtered. For each sample, productive Simpson clonality was calculated as the square root of Simpson's diversity index over productive rearrangements. The immuneACCESS repertoire file appears here via TCRdb, limited to in-frame rearrangements. These files lack a portion of the clones; in checked studies, under half of the deficit traces to unresolved V genes, and the cause of the others is not known. V and J calls and clone size follow that table, whereas D and trimming were derived from the DNA. The sample has about 92,000 clones on record, around 80% of them singletons. Roughly 8.4% of the sample comes from the top ten.

Another Seattle source contributed samples from volunteer blood donors who had recovered from COVID-19. Whole blood was collected in K2EDTA tubes by collaborating institutions according to the institutions' own protocols. For TCRbeta analysis, collaborators shipped samples in one of three forms: frozen whole blood, isolated PBMCs, or DNA extracted from either of those sample types. This clone was recorded once. The specificity of this receptor is unknown. No much larger clonotype is one base removed from it; base qualities were not supplied. The sequence derives from a man between 45 and 60 years old who had recovered from COVID-19. The rearrangement combines TRBV19 with TRBJ1-2, with TRBD1 tentatively as D gene (6 bases match). Sequencing was carried out using peripheral blood. The CDR3: CASSIHREGGYTF. The nucleotide sequence reads TGTGCCAGTAGTATTCACAGGGAGGGTGGCTACACCTTC.